This is a list of T cell receptor beta chains from one sample in a study of cytomegalovirus exposure and HLA in healthy donors. The data were produced by immunoSEQ multiplex PCR, yet TCRdb's version contains in-frame clones alone and is incomplete. The table lists 100,000 to 150,000 clones. Source material: PBMCs. These receptors all stem from a woman in her forties in good health and CMV-seropositive. CDR3s include the opening cysteine and the closing phenylalanine or tryptophan. The order of the fields is CDR3 length, V gene, D gene, J gene, clone size, CDR3 protein, CDR3 DNA. A D gene is named only where the DNA matches it firmly. The size of a clone is reported for some rows only, either as once, few or many, or as a class for expanded clones.

14	TRBV30	.	TRBJ2-7	.	CAWSAQANLYEQYF	TGTGCCTGGAGTGCTCAGGCCAACCTCTACGAGCAGTACTTC
16	TRBV7-3	TRBD2	TRBJ2-1	.	CASSRGLAGGPNEQFF	TGTGCCAGCAGCAGGGGACTAGCGGGAGGGCCGAATGAGCAGTTCTTC
17	TRBV7-9	TRBD1	TRBJ1-2	.	CASSLAVVRGGASGYTF	TGTGCCAGCAGCTTAGCCGTGGTGAGAGGGGGCGCAAGTGGCTACACCTTC
14	TRBV4-1	.	TRBJ1-1	.	CASSQGDFKTEAFF	TGCGCCAGCAGCCAAGGAGATTTTAAAACTGAAGCTTTCTTT
13	TRBV7-7	.	TRBJ2-7	.	CASSPRLGYEQYF	TGTGCCAGCAGCCCCCGACTTGGCTACGAGCAGTACTTC
11	TRBV5-5	TRBD1	TRBJ2-7	.	CASSVQGRNYF	TGTGCCAGCAGCGTACAGGGGAGAAACTACTTC
18	TRBV29-1	TRBD2	TRBJ2-3	.	CSVDLWTSGRSATDTQYF	TGCAGCGTAGATTTGTGGACTAGCGGGAGATCCGCGACAGATACGCAGTATTTT
13	TRBV27	.	TRBJ2-7	.	CASSLSMRDEQYF	TGTGCCAGCAGTTTATCGATGAGGGACGAGCAGTACTTC
14	TRBV5-1	TRBD1	TRBJ1-1	.	CASGLTGGITEAFF	TGCGCCAGCGGACTGACAGGGGGCATCACTGAAGCTTTCTTT
14	TRBV9	.	TRBJ2-5	.	CASRGDSGGETQYF	TGTGCCAGCAGGGGGGACTCCGGAGGGGAGACCCAGTACTTC
15	TRBV6-5	.	TRBJ1-3	.	CASSYLQSSGNTIYF	TGTGCCAGCAGTTACCTACAGTCCTCTGGAAACACCATATATTTT
17	TRBV7-9	TRBD1	TRBJ2-2	.	CASSRTNRDSFTGELFF	TGTGCCAGCAGCCGAACAAACCGGGACAGTTTCACCGGGGAGCTGTTTTTT
14	TRBV5-1	TRBD1	TRBJ1-2	.	CASRPAQGATGYTF	TGCGCCAGCAGACCGGCGCAGGGGGCCACTGGCTACACCTTC
15	TRBV19	TRBD1	TRBJ2-2	.	CASSIAGTGNGELFF	TGTGCCAGTAGTATTGCCGGGACAGGAAACGGGGAGCTGTTTTTT
14	TRBV10-3	.	TRBJ2-1	.	CAITDLGPYNEQFF	TGTGCCATCACGGACCTGGGGCCCTACAATGAGCAGTTCTTC
13	TRBV9	.	TRBJ1-4	.	CASSVGLGEKLFF	TGTGCCAGCAGCGTCGGACTGGGGGAAAAACTGTTTTTT
15	TRBV27	TRBD1	TRBJ2-3	.	CASSRQGNPADTQYF	TGTGCCAGCAGCCGACAGGGTAACCCAGCAGATACGCAGTATTTT
14	TRBV19	.	TRBJ2-1	.	CASSILAKYNEQFF	TGTGCCAGTAGTATACTAGCGAAATACAATGAGCAGTTCTTC
14	TRBV30	.	TRBJ2-2	.	CAWAGLWDTGELFF	TGTGCCTGGGCAGGGTTGTGGGACACCGGGGAGCTGTTTTTT
15	TRBV15	.	TRBJ1-5	.	CATSRDRGINQPQHF	TGTGCCACCAGCAGAGATCGAGGCATCAATCAGCCCCAGCATTTT
14	TRBV2	TRBD1	TRBJ2-3	.	CASSFGQGPDTQYF	TGTGCCAGCAGTTTCGGACAGGGCCCAGATACGCAGTATTTT
14	TRBV7-9	.	TRBJ2-7	.	CASSLGGLSYEQYF	TGTGCCAGCAGTTTGGGCGGGTTATCCTACGAGCAGTACTTC
15	TRBV6-1	TRBD2	TRBJ2-7	.	CASSEAGSGLFEQYF	TGTGCCAGCAGTGAAGCAGGTAGCGGGTTATTCGAGCAGTACTTC
15	TRBV5-1	TRBD1	TRBJ1-5	.	CASRQGVQSNQPQHF	TGCGCCAGCCGGCAGGGGGTTCAAAGCAATCAGCCCCAGCATTTT
16	TRBV5-1	TRBD1	TRBJ1-2	.	CASSPQQGVEIYGYTF	TGCGCCAGCAGCCCCCAACAGGGGGTTGAGATCTATGGCTACACCTTC
14	TRBV11-3	.	TRBJ2-2	.	CASSTGHTTGELFF	TGTGCCAGCAGCACGGGACATACGACCGGGGAGCTGTTTTTT
17	TRBV5-6	TRBD2	TRBJ2-3	.	CASSLVGGSGNTDTQYF	TGTGCCAGCAGCTTGGTTGGCGGGAGTGGGAACACAGATACGCAGTATTTT
14	TRBV5-6	TRBD1	TRBJ2-7	.	CASSWGQGGYEQYF	TGTGCCAGCAGCTGGGGACAGGGGGGCTACGAGCAGTACTTC
18	TRBV6-1	.	TRBJ1-2	.	CASSEAVRLPSRGYGYTF	TGTGCCAGCAGTGAAGCGGTCAGGCTTCCCTCCAGGGGCTATGGCTACACCTTC
14	TRBV14	.	TRBJ1-1	.	CASSPVGQGTEAFF	TGTGCCAGCAGCCCGGTGGGGCAAGGCACTGAAGCTTTCTTT
13	TRBV5-6	.	TRBJ2-2	.	CASSLQGPGELFF	TGTGCCAGCAGCTTACAGGGACCCGGGGAGCTGTTTTTT
15	TRBV19	.	TRBJ2-3	.	CASSPGSTSTDTQYF	TGTGCCAGTAGTCCAGGTAGTACTAGCACAGATACGCAGTATTTT
13	TRBV10-3	.	TRBJ2-7	.	CAISDDSNYEQYF	TGTGCCATCAGTGATGACAGTAACTACGAGCAGTACTTC
13	TRBV10-3	.	TRBJ2-7	.	CAISGGLFYEQYF	TGTGCCATCAGTGGGGGGCTTTTCTACGAGCAGTACTTC
16	TRBV5-1	TRBD1	TRBJ2-2	.	CASSPEGGANTGELFF	TGCGCCAGCAGCCCCGAAGGGGGCGCGAACACCGGGGAGCTGTTTTTT
12	TRBV30	.	TRBJ2-7	.	CAWKQGTYEQYF	TGTGCCTGGAAACAGGGAACCTACGAGCAGTACTTC
13	TRBV5-1	.	TRBJ1-1	.	CASSSTPSQEAFF	TGCGCCAGCAGCTCGACCCCTAGCCAGGAAGCTTTCTTT
15	TRBV6-6	.	TRBJ2-7	.	CASSYQSSLNYEQYF	TGTGCCAGCAGTTATCAGTCGTCGCTCAACTACGAGCAGTACTTC
16	TRBV15	TRBD1	TRBJ1-4	.	CATSRDRGRTNEKLFF	TGTGCCACCAGCAGAGATAGGGGGCGAACTAATGAAAAACTGTTTTTT
13	TRBV29-1	.	TRBJ2-1	.	CSGQGLLGNEQFF	TGCAGCGGCCAGGGCCTTCTAGGCAATGAGCAGTTCTTC
14	TRBV28	.	TRBJ1-1	.	CASSLVGGRAYAFF	TGTGCCAGCAGTTTAGTAGGGGGTCGGGCTTACGCTTTCTTT
16	TRBV2	.	TRBJ1-5	.	CASSERVMGGAQVQHF	TGTGCCAGCAGTGAAAGAGTGATGGGAGGGGCCCAAGTCCAGCATTTT
15	TRBV4-1	TRBD2	TRBJ2-1	medium-sized	CASSQFSGANNEQFF	TGCGCCAGCAGCCAATTCAGCGGGGCCAACAATGAGCAGTTCTTC
16	TRBV5-4	.	TRBJ1-2	.	CASSTTGGGTNYGYTF	TGTGCCAGCAGCACCACCGGGGGGGGAACTAACTATGGCTACACCTTC
18	TRBV27	TRBD1	TRBJ2-7	.	CASSLSQREWDRSYEQYF	TGTGCCAGCAGTTTATCCCAGAGGGAATGGGACAGATCCTACGAGCAGTACTTC
14	TRBV5-1	.	TRBJ1-3	.	CASSFSDTGNTIYF	TGCGCCAGCAGCTTTTCGGACACGGGAAACACCATATATTTT
12	TRBV5-1	.	TRBJ2-7	.	CASSLGEEGQYF	TGCGCCAGCAGCTTGGGTGAAGAGGGGCAGTACTTC
12	TRBV28	.	TRBJ2-7	.	CASSPELYEQYF	TGTGCCAGCAGCCCTGAACTCTACGAGCAGTACTTC
16	TRBV11-2	TRBD2	TRBJ2-1	.	CASSLGWGGSYNEQFF	TGTGCCAGCAGCTTAGGATGGGGGGGCTCCTACAATGAGCAGTTCTTC
14	TRBV18	TRBD2	TRBJ2-2	.	CASSLAGDTGELFF	TGTGCCAGCTCCTTAGCGGGAGACACCGGGGAGCTGTTTTTT
16	TRBV28	TRBD2	TRBJ2-3	.	CASSLGLAGSTDTQYF	TGTGCCAGCAGTCTGGGACTAGCGGGTTCCACCGATACGCAGTATTTT
14	TRBV10-1	.	TRBJ1-5	.	CASSADNENQPQHF	TGCGCCAGCAGCGCAGATAATGAAAATCAGCCCCAGCATTTT
14	TRBV2	.	TRBJ2-5	.	CASSKGGESETQYF	TGTGCCAGCAGCAAAGGGGGGGAGAGTGAGACCCAGTACTTC
14	TRBV5-1	.	TRBJ2-1	.	CASSTTDRYNEQFF	TGCGCCAGCAGCACGACAGACAGGTACAATGAGCAGTTCTTC
10	TRBV20-1	.	TRBJ2-7	.	CSATQNEQYF	TGCAGTGCTACCCAGAACGAGCAGTACTTC
14	TRBV6-1	TRBD1	TRBJ2-5	.	CASSLLTGEETQYF	TGTGCCAGCTCGCTGTTGACAGGGGAAGAGACCCAGTACTTC